This TCR beta chain was recorded in a study of blood T cell repertoires in COVID-19. Study in general: Material from acute and convalescent COVID-19 was sourced from the United States, Italy and Spain. Sample material is recorded as cDNA or gDNA derived from T cells, B-cell-depleted T cells, or PBMCs.

Under the authors' procedure: Reference gene primer amplification gave estimated nucleated cell counts. Measured with immunoSEQ multiplex PCR; TCRdb has only the in-frame clones, and not every one. Clone size and the V and J calls come from that table; the DNA yielded D and trimming. The sample lists some 100,000 clones; around 94% were seen once. The CDR3 is 16 residues long. Germline CDR1 and CDR2: SGHTA and FQGNSA. The ends lost 1 base at V and 7 bases at J; junction bases unmatched: 4. This clonotype originated in a man between 45 and 60 years old with active COVID-19. Material for sequencing was peripheral blood. This chain connects TRBV7-2 to TRBJ1-6; 10 positions match TRBD1. CDR3 bases: TGTGCCAGCAGCTTAGTAGGACAGGGGGGCAATTCACCCCTCCACTTT. Its translation is CASSLVGQGGNSPLHF.